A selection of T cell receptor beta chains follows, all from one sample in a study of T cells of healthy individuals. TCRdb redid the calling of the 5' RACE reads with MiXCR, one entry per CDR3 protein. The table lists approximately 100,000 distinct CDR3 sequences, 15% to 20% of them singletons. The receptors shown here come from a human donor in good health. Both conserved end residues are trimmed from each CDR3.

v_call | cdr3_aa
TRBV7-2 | ASSPDFGYNEQF
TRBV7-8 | ASSLAVSPLH
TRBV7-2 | ASSSYPNRPH
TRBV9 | ASSPRTTQETQY
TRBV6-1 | ASSRGSGTYGYT
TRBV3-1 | ASSQRDEQF
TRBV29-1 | SARNQETQY
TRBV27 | ASKHERESYEQY
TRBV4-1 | ASSQAGTGASYEQY
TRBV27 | ASSLSLGGAVTQY
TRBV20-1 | SATMRGEQF
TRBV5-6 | ASSLGTVLDVLT
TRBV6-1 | ASSLRDRPNTEAF
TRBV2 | ASHPLAGVEQY
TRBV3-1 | ASQGRDGYT
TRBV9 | ASSVFDKETQY
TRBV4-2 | ASTGQGGWQSTGELF
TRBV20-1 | SASQDREETQY
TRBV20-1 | SARDLSNYGYT
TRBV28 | ASSFQGARTDTQY
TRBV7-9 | ASTHGTGIGTTNEKLF
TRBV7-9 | ASSLPGSYGYT
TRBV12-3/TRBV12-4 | ASRPGQGRYGYT
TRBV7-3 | ASSIGQGGGNEQF
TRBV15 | ATSRDGGSQETQY
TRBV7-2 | ASSSGTVMGDTQY
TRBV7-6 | VSSSPGQGGDTQY
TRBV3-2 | ASSRGSGMNTEAF
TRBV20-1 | SASTGKETQY
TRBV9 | ASSVRTDTQY
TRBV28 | ASSWGQPETQY
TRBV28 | ASSPTGLGTGQF
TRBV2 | ASSEAGGIGNTIY
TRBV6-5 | ASSYATGEVGTEAF
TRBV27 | ASSLQGKVNEQY